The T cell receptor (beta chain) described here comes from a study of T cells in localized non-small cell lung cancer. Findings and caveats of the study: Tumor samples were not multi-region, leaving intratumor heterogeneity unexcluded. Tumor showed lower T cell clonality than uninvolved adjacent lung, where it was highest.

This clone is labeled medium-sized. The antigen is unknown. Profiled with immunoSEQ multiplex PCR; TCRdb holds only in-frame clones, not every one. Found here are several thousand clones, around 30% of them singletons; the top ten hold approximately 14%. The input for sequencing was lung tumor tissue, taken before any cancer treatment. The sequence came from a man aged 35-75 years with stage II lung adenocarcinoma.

The CDR3 region is CASSLRPVTDTQYF. The DNA for the CDR3 is TGTGCCAGCAGCTTGCGACCAGTTACAGATACGCAGTATTTT. V usage is TRBV6-8 and J usage is TRBJ2-3; D uncertain. Germline assignment: CDR1 MNHGY and CDR2 SAAAGT. V lost 6 bases and J 3 bases, leaving 13 bases between the germline ends. There are 14 residues in the CDR3.